This is a list of T cell receptor beta chains from one sample in a study of neoadjuvant anti-PD-1 for oral cavity cancer. Profiling relied on immunoSEQ multiplex PCR, and the TCRdb table lists in-frame clones only, not all of them. The table shows 72,000 or so clones, with 70% to 90% occurring only once. This specimen consisted of PBMCs, obtained after nivolumab (anti-PD-1) treatment. These receptors came from a person between 35 and 79 years old with oral cavity squamous cell carcinoma. Each CDR3 is given with its conserved first and last residue. The order of the fields is clone size, V gene, D gene, J gene, CDR3 DNA, CDR3 protein. A D gene is named only where the DNA matches it firmly. Clone size appears in some rows only: once, few, many, or a class for an expanded clone.

NA,TRBV7-9,NA,TRBJ2-7,TGTGCCAGCAGCTTTTCGGGGGGCCTATCCTACGAGCAGTACTTC,CASSFSGGLSYEQYF
NA,TRBV4-1,NA,TRBJ2-7,TGCGCCAGCAGCCAAGGGCACAGCCCTTTAGAGCAGTACTTC,CASSQGHSPLEQYF
NA,TRBV6-6,TRBD2,TRBJ2-4,TGTGCCAGCAGAGACTCGGGACTATTAAGTGGAAACATTCAGTACTTC,CASRDSGLLSGNIQYF
few,TRBV7-9,NA,TRBJ2-1,TGTGCCAGCAGCTTAACGGGGCAGGGTGAGCAGTTCTTC,CASSLTGQGEQFF
NA,TRBV5-4,TRBD1,TRBJ1-4,TGTGCCAGCAGCTTGTTAGGACAGGGGCGAGGAAAACTGTTTTTT,CASSLLGQGRGKLFF
NA,TRBV11-2,TRBD2,TRBJ2-1,TGTGCCAGCAGTCAACTAGCGGGACTATACAATGAGCAGTTCTTC,CASSQLAGLYNEQFF
NA,TRBV4-1,TRBD1,TRBJ1-3,TGCGCCAGCAGCCTCACTCAAGGGACAGCCTCCTTTGGAGACACCATATATTTT,CASSLTQGTASFGDTIYF
NA,TRBV5-6,NA,TRBJ1-6,TGTGCCAGCAGTTTTACAGGGTGGAATTCACCCCTCCACTTT,CASSFTGWNSPLHF
NA,TRBV11-2,NA,TRBJ2-3,TGTGCCAGCAGCCGGTACGCTGATACGCAGTATTTT,CASSRYADTQYF
NA,TRBV15,NA,TRBJ2-5,TGTGCCACCAGCAGAGTTGGGGGTTACAGGAGAACTCAAGAGACCCAGTACTTC,CATSRVGGYRRTQETQYF
NA,TRBV5-4,TRBD2,TRBJ2-3,TGTGCCAGCAGCCCGGCGACTAGCGGGCGCACAGATACGCAGTATTTT,CASSPATSGRTDTQYF
NA,TRBV5-1,NA,TRBJ1-1,TGCGCCAGTACAAAGGACACTGAAGCTTTCTTT,CASTKDTEAFF
NA,TRBV4-1,NA,TRBJ1-5,TGCGCCAGCAGCCGCCTCCAGTATCAGCCCCAGCATTTT,CASSRLQYQPQHF
NA,TRBV5-6,NA,TRBJ2-2,TGTGCCAGCAGCTTGGGGGCGGGGAACACCGGGGAGCTGTTTTTT,CASSLGAGNTGELFF
NA,TRBV7-8,TRBD1,TRBJ2-7,TGTGCCAGCAGCTTAGTAGTGGGACAGAACTACGAGCAGTACTTC,CASSLVVGQNYEQYF
NA,TRBV27,TRBD1,TRBJ2-3,TGTGCCAGCAGTTCCTTGGGACAGGGAGGTACAGATACGCAGTATTTT,CASSSLGQGGTDTQYF
NA,TRBV27,TRBD2,TRBJ2-5,TGTGCCAGCAGCCGGACCGGGACTAGCGGGGGAGCGACCCAGTACTTC,CASSRTGTSGGATQYF
NA,TRBV28,NA,TRBJ2-1,TGTGCCAGCCGAGAAAGGCCCATCCCATCCAATGAGCAGTTCTTC,CASRERPIPSNEQFF
NA,TRBV27,NA,TRBJ1-2,TGTGCCAGCAGTTTAGGACCGGTTGAAGGCTACACCTTC,CASSLGPVEGYTF
NA,TRBV5-1,NA,TRBJ2-1,TGCGCCAGCAGCTTGGACGGCTACAATGAGCAGTTCTTC,CASSLDGYNEQFF
NA,TRBV7-2,NA,TRBJ1-2,TGTGCCAGCAGCTCCACCTATGGCTACACCTTC,CASSSTYGYTF
NA,TRBV6-5,TRBD1,TRBJ1-5,TGTGCCAGCAGTTATACACAGGGGGCGGCCCAGCATTTT,CASSYTQGAAQHF
NA,TRBV7-6,NA,TRBJ2-2,TGTGCCAGCAGCCCTCACACCGGGGAGCTGTTTTTT,CASSPHTGELFF
NA,TRBV6-5,NA,TRBJ2-1,TGTGCCAGCAGCCACGGACTACCTTACAATGAGCAGTTCTTC,CASSHGLPYNEQFF
NA,TRBV30,NA,TRBJ2-2,TGTGCCTGGAATAACAGGCGAAACACCGGGGAGCTGTTTTTT,CAWNNRRNTGELFF
once,TRBV6-5,TRBD2,TRBJ2-3,TGTGCCAGCAGTGGGACTAGCGGCACAGATACGCAGTATTTT,CASSGTSGTDTQYF
few,TRBV19,NA,TRBJ1-1,TGTGCCAGCCGTCCCCTGTTAACCACTGAAGCTTTCTTT,CASRPLLTTEAFF
NA,TRBV4-1,NA,TRBJ2-7,TGCGCCAGCAGCCGCACAGGGTCCGAGCAGTACTTC,CASSRTGSEQYF
NA,TRBV6-4,TRBD2,TRBJ2-1,TGTGCCAGCAGTGACTCGTCAGCGGGGGGCTACAATGAGCAGTTCTTC,CASSDSSAGGYNEQFF
NA,TRBV4-1,TRBD1,TRBJ2-7,TGCGCCAGCAGCCAAGCGGACAGGATATGGGAGCAGTACTTC,CASSQADRIWEQYF
NA,TRBV6-5,NA,TRBJ2-7,TGTGCCAGCAGAGTGAACCAATACGAGCAGTACTTC,CASRVNQYEQYF
few,TRBV5-1,NA,TRBJ2-7,TGCGCCAGCACCAGCCGCAGTCCCTCCTACGAGCAGTACTTC,CASTSRSPSYEQYF
NA,TRBV5-4,TRBD2,TRBJ2-3,TGTGCCAGCAGCCCCGAAGGCGGGAGGGCCACAGATACGCAGTATTTT,CASSPEGGRATDTQYF
NA,TRBV5-4,TRBD1,TRBJ2-7,TGTGCCAGCAGCCCCGTAACCACCGGGACAGGGCTAACCTACGAGCAGTACTTC,CASSPVTTGTGLTYEQYF
NA,TRBV28,TRBD2,TRBJ2-7,TGTGCCAGCAGTTCAGGACTAGCGGGAGGGATTAGCTCCTACGAGCAGTACTTC,CASSSGLAGGISSYEQYF
NA,TRBV5-5,TRBD1,TRBJ1-5,TGTGCCAGCAGCTGGGACAGGGCCAATCAGCCCCAGCATTTT,CASSWDRANQPQHF
NA,TRBV29-1,NA,TRBJ2-3,TGCAGCGTTGAGGGGGGGCCCACAGATACGCAGTATTTT,CSVEGGPTDTQYF
NA,TRBV4-1,NA,TRBJ1-4,TGCGCCAGCAGCACCGGAACAACTAATGAAAAACTGTTTTTT,CASSTGTTNEKLFF
NA,TRBV11-2,NA,TRBJ2-7,TGTGCCAGCAGTCCTACCAGGGAATTATCCTACGAGCAGTACTTC,CASSPTRELSYEQYF
NA,TRBV4-1,NA,TRBJ2-7,TGCGCCAGCAGCCAAGATACGGGATCCCGATACCAGTCCTACGAGCAGTACTTC,CASSQDTGSRYQSYEQYF
few,TRBV7-9,TRBD2,TRBJ2-1,TGTGCCAGCAGCTACACCGGGACTAGCTCCTACAATGAGCAGTTCTTC,CASSYTGTSSYNEQFF
NA,TRBV29-1,TRBD1,TRBJ1-4,TGCAGCGTTTCCCTGACAGGGGGGAGTGAAAAACTGTTTTTT,CSVSLTGGSEKLFF
NA,TRBV7-8,NA,TRBJ1-3,TGTGCCAGCAGCTTAGGAGGGGTTGGAGGAAACACCATATATTTT,CASSLGGVGGNTIYF
NA,TRBV9,NA,TRBJ1-1,TGTGCCAGCAGCCGGCGGGAGTACACTGAAGCTTTCTTT,CASSRREYTEAFF
NA,TRBV7-9,NA,TRBJ2-3,TGTGCCAGCAACCCCGCGGGTGGGGATACGCAGTATTTT,CASNPAGGDTQYF